The T cell receptor (beta chain) under discussion was sequenced for a study of blood T cell repertoires in COVID-19. The germline CDR1 and CDR2 sequences are MGHRA and YSYEKL. Deletions cut 0 bases from V and 0 bases from J, with 21 bases between. This CDR3 has 20 amino acids. The method was immunoSEQ multiplex PCR; TCRdb's version includes in-frame clones alone and lacks a portion of them. The top ten clones hold about 0.91% of a sample with about 200,000 clones, around four fifths of them seen once. The chain links TRBV4-1 to TRBJ2-4; D might be TRBD2 (6 bases). Material: peripheral blood. This sequence originates from a man aged 55 to 70 with COVID-19, enrolled during active disease. This CDR3 reads CASSQEPGSGTALAKNIQYF. In nucleotides, the CDR3 is TGCGCCAGCAGCCAAGAACCGGGGTCCGGGACTGCACTAGCCAAAAACATTCAGTACTTC.